The entry below describes one T cell receptor beta chain. TCRdb's copy holds only in-frame clones and misses some; the assay was immunoSEQ multiplex PCR. The sample includes about 200,000 clones, roughly nine tenths of them seen just once. The CDR3 is 16 amino acids. The ends lost 3 bases at V and 8 bases at J; junction bases unmatched: 10. The germline V gene has CDR1 LNHNV and CDR2 YYDKDF (reference sequence). These data belong to a study of blood T cell repertoires in COVID-19. Sequenced sample: peripheral blood. V gene TRBV15 combines with J gene TRBJ2-1; 10 bases fit TRBD1. The clonotype originates from a woman aged 65 to 85 with acute or convalescent COVID-19. The CDR3 protein is CATSSPGTGARDEQFF. The CDR3 coding sequence is TGTGCCACCAGCAGCCCCGGGACAGGGGCCCGAGATGAGCAGTTCTTC.